These 25 T cell receptor beta chains share one sample of origin, sequenced in a study of T cells in Graves' hyperthyroidism and ophthalmopathy. Amplified TCR beta CDR3 regions came from RNA transcripts. HTBI primers were employed in a first-round RT-PCR of the TCR CDR3. TCRdb independently ran MiXCR on the multiplex PCR reads; one entry per CDR3 protein. The table has more than 450,000 distinct CDR3 sequences, around 13% seen once. The sample comprised blood. Every receptor here comes from a woman between 40 and 50 years old with Graves' hyperthyroidism.

This clonotype turned up a few times. This rearrangement joins TRBV5-1 to TRBJ2-3; 10 bases agree with TRBD2. The CDR3 extends over 15 amino acids. V shed 3 bases and J 2 bases; nucleotides not matched to a gene: 3. Germline V lookup: CDR1 SGHRS, CDR2 YFSETQ. CDR3 sequence reads: CASSSSGSITDTQYF. CDR3 sequence (DNA): TGCGCCAGCAGCTCTAGCGGGAGCATCACAGATACGCAGTATTTT. Supplemented by reference TRBV5-1 and TRBJ2-3, the full variable domain reads KAGVTQTPRYLIKTRGQQVTLSCSPISGHRSVSWYQQTPGQGLQFLFEYFSETQRNKGNFPGRFSGRQFSNSRSEMNVSTLELGDSALYLCASSSSGSITDTQYFGPGTRLTVL.

Many counts were recorded for this clonotype. The rearrangement links TRBV2 to TRBJ2-7; 10 nucleotides match TRBD2. Germline CDR1 SNHLY, CDR2 FYNNEI. The V gene end was trimmed by 6 bases and the J gene end by 7 bases; junction bases not matched to a gene: 6. There are 13 residues in the CDR3. CDR3 sequence: CASSEGLAREQYF. The CDR3, as DNA: TGTGCCAGCAGCGAGGGACTAGCGCGAGAGCAGTACTTC. Variable domain in full (rest from reference TRBV2 and TRBJ2-7): EPEVTQTPSHQVTQMGQEVILRCVPISNHLYFYWYRQILGQKVEFLVSFYNNEISEKSEIFDDQFSVERPDGSNFTLKIRSTKLEDSAMYFCASSEGLAREQYFGPGTRLTVT.

This rearrangement joins TRBV6-2 or TRBV6-3 to TRBJ2-5; 9 positions match TRBD2. Germline values: CDR1 MNHEY, CDR2 SVGEGT. CDR3 length: 16 amino acids. The V segment lost 8 bases and the J segment 5 bases; nucleotides outside the gene matches: 15. For the CDR3, the DNA is TGTGCCAGCCGGTTTAGAGCGGGAGGCCGGGGGGAGACCCAGTACTTC. Translating it yields CASRFRAGGRGETQYF.

In this sample, this clonotype turned up many times. The CDR3 bases are TGTGCCTGGACCGAGCGGGTCACAGATACGCAGTATTTT. Amino acids: CAWTERVTDTQYF. This chain links TRBV30 with TRBJ2-3; perhaps TRBD2 as D (6 bases). The CDR3 has 13 amino acids. V lost 4 bases and J lost 2, with 10 bases in between. Germline CDR1 is GTSNPN and CDR2 is SVGIG (reference sequence).

This clonotype occurred many times. The chain recombines TRBV2 with TRBJ1-5; D not certain. The CDR3 has 14 amino acids. V gave up 8 bases and J gave up 5 bases, with 16 bases separating them. CDR1 and CDR2 from the germline V gene are SNHLY and FYNNEI. The CDR3 protein is CASGRARGDQPQHF. CDR3 nucleotides: TGTGCCAGCGGCCGGGCCCGGGGTGATCAGCCCCAGCATTTT.

This clonotype was seen a handful of times. The CDR3 spells CASSLQDRQETQYF. CDR3 DNA sequence: TGTGCCAGCAGTTTACAGGACAGACAAGAGACCCAGTACTTC. The chain combines TRBV28 with TRBJ2-5; possibly TRBD1 for D (6 bases). CDR1 MDHEN and CDR2 SYDVKM come from the germline V gene. The CDR3 sequence is 14 residues long. V shed 2 bases and J shed 2 bases, with 9 bases lying between them. Drawing the rest from reference TRBV28 and TRBJ2-5, the complete variable domain is DVKVTQSSRYLVKRTGEKVFLECVQDMDHENMFWYRQDPGLGLRLIYFSYDVKMKEKGDIPEGYSVSREKKERFSLILESASTNQTSMYLCASSLQDRQETQYFGPGTRLLVL.

Comment on this clonotype: A single base separates this from a much larger clone, so it may be a read error. The rearrangement joins TRBV5-4 to TRBJ2-7; possibly TRBD1 for D (5 bases). The CDR3 contains 13 residues. CDR1 is SGHNT and CDR2 is YYREEE in the germline V gene (reference sequence). V was cut by 4 bases and J by 2 bases, with 10 bases left in between. CDR3 amino acids: CASSQTDTYEQYF. In nucleotides, the CDR3 is TGTGCCAGCAGCCAAACGGACACCTACGAGCAGTACTTC.

This clonotype was observed many times. The CDR3 sequence is CASTRDRDSEAFF. The CDR3 DNA reads TGCGCCAGCACCAGGGACAGGGACTCTGAAGCTTTCTTT. The chain links TRBV5-1 to TRBJ1-1, with 9 bases fitting TRBD1. Germline V lookup: CDR1 SGHRS, CDR2 YFSETQ. CDR3 size: 13 residues. V lost 6 bases to trimming and J lost 6 bases; unmatched junction nucleotides: 6. Looking up the rest from reference TRBV5-1 and TRBJ1-1 gives the full variable domain: KAGVTQTPRYLIKTRGQQVTLSCSPISGHRSVSWYQQTPGQGLQFLFEYFSETQRNKGNFPGRFSGRQFSNSRSEMNVSTLELGDSALYLCASTRDRDSEAFFGQGTRLTVV.

This clonotype was seen ten or more times. The chain joins TRBV19 to TRBJ2-2; D remains ambiguous. Per germline, CDR1 LNHDA and CDR2 SQIVND (reference sequence). V shed 5 bases and J shed 1 base, with 8 bases lying between them. The length of the CDR3 is 14 residues. CDR3 sequence (DNA): TGTGCCAGTAGTTTTCGACTGAACACCGGGGAGCTGTTTTTT. Its protein product is CASSFRLNTGELFF.

The CDR3 DNA reads as TGTGCCAGTAGTATCAGCACCGCCACAGATACGCAGTATTTT. This encodes CASSISTATDTQYF. This sequence joins TRBV19 and TRBJ2-3; no reliable D call. The ends were cut back, 3 bases at V and 2 bases at J, with 9 bases in the middle. CDR1 is LNHDA, CDR2 SQIVND, per germline (reference sequence). The CDR3 sequence is 14 residues long.

In its sample, this clonotype was seen many times. The V and J genes are TRBV2 and TRBJ1-5; D is ambiguous. This CDR3 is 14 amino acids long. CDR1 is SNHLY, CDR2 FYNNEI, per germline. Trimming cost V 3 bases and J 0 bases, with 6 bases left between them. CDR3 protein: CASSDYNSNQPQHF. For the CDR3, the DNA is TGTGCCAGCAGTGATTATAATAGCAATCAGCCCCAGCATTTT.

The chain employs TRBV5-6 and TRBJ2-1, with 8 bases fitting TRBD2. From germline, CDR1 is SGHDT and CDR2 YYEEEE. CDR3 length: 16 residues. J was trimmed by 8 bases and V by 2 bases; bases with no gene match: 12. The chain's CDR3 is CASSFGVSGSGDEQFF. As DNA, the CDR3 is TGTGCCAGCAGCTTCGGGGTCAGCGGGAGTGGTGATGAGCAGTTCTTC.

This clonotype was recorded at least ten times. The V gene is TRBV28, the J gene TRBJ2-5; D might be TRBD2 (6 bases). The germline V gene encodes CDR1 MDHEN and CDR2 SYDVKM. The V end was cut by 6 bases, the J end by 5 bases, with 22 bases between. The CDR3 runs 16 residues. CDR3 nucleotide sequence: TGTGCCAGCAGGCCCGGCGGAGCGGTTGGGGGGGAGACCCAGTACTTC. Its translation: CASRPGGAVGGETQYF.

This clonotype was seen many times. V is TRBV10-3 and J is TRBJ2-7, with D uncertain. CDR3 length: 14 amino acids. The V end lost 4 bases, the J end lost 2 bases, and 12 bases lay between the germline ends. Germline CDR1 reads ENHRY; CDR2 reads SYGVKD. CDR3 in amino acids: CAISAAGRTYEQYF. The CDR3 DNA reads as TGTGCCATCAGTGCCGCTGGTCGGACCTACGAGCAGTACTTC.

There are many counts of this clonotype. This chain joins TRBV18 and TRBJ1-1; D is ambiguous. Per germline, CDR1 KGHSH and CDR2 LQKENI. The CDR3 has 13 amino acids. V was pared by 10 bases and J by 0 bases, with 12 bases between. The CDR3, as DNA: TGTGCCACCCGGCCCCAATTGAACACTGAAGCTTTCTTT. This sequence encodes CATRPQLNTEAFF. Variable domain in full (rest from reference TRBV18 and TRBJ1-1): NAGVMQNPRHLVRRRGQEARLRCSPMKGHSHVYWYRQLPEEGLKFMVYLQKENIIDESGMPKERFSAEFPKEGPSILRIQQVVRGDSAAYFCATRPQLNTEAFFGQGTRLTVV.

Ten or more counts support this clonotype. The genes are TRBV6-1 and TRBJ2-5, with 7 nucleotides matching TRBD1. Germline loops: CDR1 MNHNS, CDR2 SASEGT. The V and J ends lost 4 bases and 1 base, in that order; junction bases with no gene match: 6. This CDR3 contains 15 residues. CDR3 residues: CASSGVYRGQETQYF. As DNA, the CDR3 is TGTGCCAGCAGTGGGGTTTACAGGGGCCAAGAGACCCAGTACTTC.

There are many counts of this clonotype. J is TRBJ1-1 and V is TRBV2, with TRBD1 matching 10 bases. This CDR3 is built from 12 residues. CDR1 and CDR2 (germline): SNHLY, FYNNEI. The ends lost 4 bases at V and 11 bases at J; junction bases unmatched: 4. For the CDR3, the DNA is TGTGCCAGCAGTGGCGGGACAGGGGCCGCTTTCTTT. It encodes CASSGGTGAAFF.

The chain employs TRBV7-3 and TRBJ2-2, with TRBD2 identical over 12 bases. Per the germline V gene, CDR1 is SGHTA and CDR2 is FQGTGA. J gave up 5 bases and V 0 bases, and 4 bases lay outside the gene matches. This CDR3 has 17 amino acids. In DNA, the CDR3 is TGTGCCAGCAGCTTAACGCGGACTAGCGGGAAAACCGGGGAGCTGTTTTTT. Translation gives CASSLTRTSGKTGELFF.

The chain employs TRBV12-3 or TRBV12-4 and TRBJ2-7, with no clear D. V dropped 5 bases and J dropped 0 bases, with 14 bases sitting between them. CDR3 size: 15 residues. The CDR3 reads CASSPGPFSSYEQYF. CDR3 nucleotide sequence: TGTGCCAGCAGTCCCGGGCCCTTTAGCTCCTACGAGCAGTACTTC.

In this sample, this clonotype turned up many times. This chain links TRBV20-1 with TRBJ2-5; D not certain. From germline, CDR1 is DFQATT and CDR2 SNEGSKA (reference sequence). This CDR3 region has 12 residues. The CDR3 sequence: CSAARDPETQYF. The CDR3 DNA follows: TGCAGCGCGGCCCGAGATCCAGAGACCCAGTACTTC.

The sample holds a few counts of this clonotype. The chain has TRBV6-1 and TRBJ2-2; D might be TRBD2 (6 bases). Trimming removed 7 bases at V and 6 bases at J, with 15 bases between. The V gene's germline CDR1 is MNHNS and CDR2 SASEGT. The CDR3 covers 14 residues. Here the CDR3 DNA reads TGTGCCAGCAAAAGGGACTTCTCCTCCGGGGAGCTGTTTTTT. Its protein product is CASKRDFSSGELFF.

Many counts were recorded for this clonotype. The genes are TRBV12-3 or TRBV12-4 and TRBJ2-3, with no clear D. Trimming took 2 bases from V and 0 from J, leaving 9 bases between them. The CDR3 is 15 amino acids. The CDR3 DNA is TGTGCCAGCAGTTTAAGCCCCCGGAGCACAGATACGCAGTATTTT. Amino acids: CASSLSPRSTDTQYF.

This clonotype occurred many times. The CDR3 reads CASSDDGGPVSGRAYEQYF. The CDR3 DNA reads as TGTGCCAGCAGTGATGATGGGGGGCCGGTTAGCGGGAGGGCATACGAGCAGTACTTC. The chain uses TRBV25-1 and TRBJ2-7, with 11 positions matching TRBD2. CDR1 is MGHDK, CDR2 SYGVNS, per germline. CDR3 length: 19 residues. J gave up 4 bases and V 3 bases, and 17 bases lay outside the gene matches.

A few counts support this clonotype. This chain links TRBV27 with TRBJ2-1; D may be TRBD2 (6 bases). CDR3 size: 15 residues. In germline, CDR1 is MNHEY, CDR2 SMNVEV (reference sequence). With 6 bases removed from V and 7 bases from J, the gap between germline ends came to 19 bases. CDR3 sequence reads: CASSPRTTISNEQFF. The CDR3 nucleotides read TGTGCCAGCAGCCCCAGGACTACCATTTCAAATGAGCAGTTCTTC.

This clonotype has ten or more counts. The gene calls are TRBV28 and TRBJ1-5; tentative D call: TRBD1 (6 bases). CDR1 MDHEN and CDR2 SYDVKM come from the germline V gene. Between the trimmed V and J ends, which lost 6 bases and 3 bases, there was a span of 12 bases. The CDR3 loop spans 14 amino acids. The CDR3 here is CASRSGTYNQPQHF. The CDR3 DNA is TGTGCCAGCAGGTCCGGGACATACAATCAGCCCCAGCATTTT.